The clone carrying this TCR beta chain was seen more than once but under ten times. The source of the sample is a study of sequential checkpoint blockade in melanoma. Sequenced by immunoSEQ multiplex PCR; TCRdb stores in-frame clones only, minus some. The sample has around 3,500 clones, more than 45% seen once. CDR1 is MDHEN and CDR2 is SYDVKM in the germline V gene. V gave up 6 bases and J gave up 8 bases; unmatched junction bases: 9. This CDR3 contains 14 residues. Noted treatment: randomized to nivolumab then ipilimumab (arm A) or the reverse (arm B). The source material was CD8+ T cells sorted from blood (inferred from file names), sampled from a patient given nivolumab and ipilimumab in sequence. The chain links TRBV28 to TRBJ2-1, with 8 bases lining up with TRBD2. The receptor's source is a human donor with melanoma. CDR3 nucleotides: TGTGCCAGCAGCACCGGGACTAGGGGTTATGAGCAGTTCTTC. The encoded protein is CASSTGTRGYEQFF.